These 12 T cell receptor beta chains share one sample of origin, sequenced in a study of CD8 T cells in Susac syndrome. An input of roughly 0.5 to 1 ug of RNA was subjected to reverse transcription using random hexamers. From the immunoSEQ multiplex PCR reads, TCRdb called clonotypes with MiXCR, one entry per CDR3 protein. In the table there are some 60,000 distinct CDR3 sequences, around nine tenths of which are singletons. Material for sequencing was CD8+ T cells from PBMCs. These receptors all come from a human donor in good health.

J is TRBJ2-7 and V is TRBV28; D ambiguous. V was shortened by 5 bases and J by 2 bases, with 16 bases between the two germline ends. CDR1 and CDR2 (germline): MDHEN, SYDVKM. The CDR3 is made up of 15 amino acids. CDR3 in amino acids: CASSAPLGKTYEQYF. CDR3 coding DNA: TGTGCCAGCAGTGCCCCTCTGGGCAAAACCTACGAGCAGTACTTC.

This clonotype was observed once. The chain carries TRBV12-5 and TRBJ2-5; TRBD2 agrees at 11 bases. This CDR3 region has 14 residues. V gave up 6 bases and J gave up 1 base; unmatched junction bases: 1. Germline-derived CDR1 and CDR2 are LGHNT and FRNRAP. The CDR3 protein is CASGLAGVQETQYF. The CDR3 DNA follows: TGTGCTAGTGGACTAGCGGGGGTCCAAGAGACCCAGTACTTC.

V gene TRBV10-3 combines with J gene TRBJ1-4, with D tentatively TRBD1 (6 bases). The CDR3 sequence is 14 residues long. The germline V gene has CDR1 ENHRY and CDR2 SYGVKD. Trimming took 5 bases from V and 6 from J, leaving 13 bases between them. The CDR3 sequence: CAISRAGEYEKLFF. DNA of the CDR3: TGTGCCATCAGTCGGGCAGGGGAGTATGAAAAACTGTTTTTT.

The CDR3 DNA follows: TGTGCCAGCAGTTTATACGCAGCGGGGATTGAGACCCAGTACTTC. This gives the protein CASSLYAAGIETQYF. The chain is built from TRBV27 and TRBJ2-5; 7 bases line up with TRBD2. CDR3 length: 15 residues. The trim removed 1 base at V and 5 bases at J, leaving 7 bases unmatched. Per germline, CDR1 MNHEY and CDR2 SMNVEV (reference sequence).

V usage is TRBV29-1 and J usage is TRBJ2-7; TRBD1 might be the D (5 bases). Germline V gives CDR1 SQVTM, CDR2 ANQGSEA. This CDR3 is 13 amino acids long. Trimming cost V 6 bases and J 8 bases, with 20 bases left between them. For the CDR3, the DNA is TGCAGCGTAGTTTCAGGGTCCTTTAGAAAGCAGTACTTC. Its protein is CSVVSGSFRKQYF.

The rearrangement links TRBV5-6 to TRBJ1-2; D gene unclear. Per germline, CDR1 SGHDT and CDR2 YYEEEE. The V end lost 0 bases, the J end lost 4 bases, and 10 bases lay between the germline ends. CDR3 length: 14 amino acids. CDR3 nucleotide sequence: TGTGCCAGCAGCTTGGAAGAGATCCCCTATGGCTACACCTTC. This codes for CASSLEEIPYGYTF.

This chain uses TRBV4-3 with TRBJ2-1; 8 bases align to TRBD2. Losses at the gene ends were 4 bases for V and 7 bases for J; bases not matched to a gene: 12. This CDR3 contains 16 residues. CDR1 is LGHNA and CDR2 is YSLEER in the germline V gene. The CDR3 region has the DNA TGCGCCAGCAGCCCCTCGTCGAGCGGGGGTGGGAATGAGCAGTTCTTC. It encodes CASSPSSSGGGNEQFF.

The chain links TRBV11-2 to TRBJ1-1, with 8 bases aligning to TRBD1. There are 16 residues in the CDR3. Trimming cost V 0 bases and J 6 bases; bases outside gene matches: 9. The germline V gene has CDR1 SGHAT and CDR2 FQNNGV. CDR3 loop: CASSLDIGQGVAEAFF. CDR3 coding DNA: TGTGCCAGCAGCTTAGATATAGGACAGGGAGTCGCTGAAGCTTTCTTT.

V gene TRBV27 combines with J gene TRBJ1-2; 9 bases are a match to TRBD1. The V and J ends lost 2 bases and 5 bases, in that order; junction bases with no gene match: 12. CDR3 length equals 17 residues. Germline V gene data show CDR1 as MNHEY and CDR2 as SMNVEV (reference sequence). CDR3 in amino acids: CASSLGTGKALLYGYTF. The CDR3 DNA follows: TGTGCCAGCAGTTTAGGGACAGGGAAAGCGCTGCTATATGGCTACACCTTC.

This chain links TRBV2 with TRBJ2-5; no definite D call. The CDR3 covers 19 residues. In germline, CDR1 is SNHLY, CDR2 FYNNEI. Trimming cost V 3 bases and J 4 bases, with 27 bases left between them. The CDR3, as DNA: TGTGCCAGCAGTGAGAGTGGTCAAGACCGGCGCGTTGGTCCAGAGACCCAGTACTTC. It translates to CASSESGQDRRVGPETQYF.

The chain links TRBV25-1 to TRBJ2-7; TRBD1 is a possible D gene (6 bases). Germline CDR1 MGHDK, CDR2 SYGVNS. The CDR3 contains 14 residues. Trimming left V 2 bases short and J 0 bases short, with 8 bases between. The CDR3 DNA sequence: TGTGCCAGCAGTGAAAGACAGGACTCCTACGAGCAGTACTTC. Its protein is CASSERQDSYEQYF.

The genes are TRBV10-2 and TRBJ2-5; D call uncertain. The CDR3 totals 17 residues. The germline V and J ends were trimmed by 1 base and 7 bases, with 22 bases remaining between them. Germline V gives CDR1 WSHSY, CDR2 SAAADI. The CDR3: CASSEFTVRPRSGTQYF. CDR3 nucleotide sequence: TGCGCCAGCAGTGAGTTTACAGTCCGGCCCAGGTCCGGGACCCAGTACTTC.